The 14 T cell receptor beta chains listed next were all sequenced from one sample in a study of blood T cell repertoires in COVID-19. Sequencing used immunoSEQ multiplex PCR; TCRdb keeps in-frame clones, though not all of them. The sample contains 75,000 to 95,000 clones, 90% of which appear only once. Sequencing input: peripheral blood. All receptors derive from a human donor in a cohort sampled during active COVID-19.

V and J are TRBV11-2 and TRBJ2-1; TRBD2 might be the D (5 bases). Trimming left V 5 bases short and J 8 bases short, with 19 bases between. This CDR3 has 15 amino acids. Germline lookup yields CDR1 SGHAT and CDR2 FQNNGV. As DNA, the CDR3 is TGTGCCAGCAGCACCGGGGTGCTAAAAAGGGATGAGCAGTTCTTC. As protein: CASSTGVLKRDEQFF.

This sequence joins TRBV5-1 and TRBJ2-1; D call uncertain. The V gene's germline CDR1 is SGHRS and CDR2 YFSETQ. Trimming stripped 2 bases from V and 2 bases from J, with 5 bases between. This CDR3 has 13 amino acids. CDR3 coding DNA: TGCGCCAGCAGCTTTACTACCTACAATGAGCAGTTCTTC. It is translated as CASSFTTYNEQFF.

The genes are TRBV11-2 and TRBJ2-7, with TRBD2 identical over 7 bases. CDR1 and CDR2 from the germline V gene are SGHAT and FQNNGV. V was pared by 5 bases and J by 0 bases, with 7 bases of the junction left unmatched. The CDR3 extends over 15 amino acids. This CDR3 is CASSPGLPISYEQYF. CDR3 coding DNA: TGTGCCAGCAGCCCGGGACTACCCATCTCCTACGAGCAGTACTTC.

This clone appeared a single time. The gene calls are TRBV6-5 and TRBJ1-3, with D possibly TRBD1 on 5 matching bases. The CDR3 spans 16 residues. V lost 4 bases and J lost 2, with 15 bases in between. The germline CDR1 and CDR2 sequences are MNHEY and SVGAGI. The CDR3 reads CASSSPSKGTGNTIYF. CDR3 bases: TGTGCCAGCAGTTCTCCCAGCAAGGGGACTGGAAACACCATATATTTT.

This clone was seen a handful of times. The CDR3 DNA reads TGTGCCAGCAGCCCCCGAGGCGGAGACTATGGCTACACCTTC. The encoded protein is CASSPRGGDYGYTF. The chain combines TRBV7-2 with TRBJ1-2; D unclear. Trimming removed 5 bases at V and 3 bases at J, with 13 bases between. Germline V CDR1 and CDR2: SGHTA, FQGNSA. The CDR3 is 14 amino acids.

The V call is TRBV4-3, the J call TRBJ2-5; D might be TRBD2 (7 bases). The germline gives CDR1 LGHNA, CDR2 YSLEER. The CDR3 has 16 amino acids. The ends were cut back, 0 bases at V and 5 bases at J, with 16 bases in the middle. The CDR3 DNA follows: TGCGCCAGCAGCCAAGATCACCGGGGGGCGGGGGAGACCCAGTACTTC. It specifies CASSQDHRGAGETQYF.

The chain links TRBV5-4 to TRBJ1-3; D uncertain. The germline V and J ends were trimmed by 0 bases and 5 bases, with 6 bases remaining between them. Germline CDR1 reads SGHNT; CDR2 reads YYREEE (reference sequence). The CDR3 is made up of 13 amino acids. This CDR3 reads CASSLVGRNTIYF. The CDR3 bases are TGTGCCAGCAGCTTGGTGGGCAGAAACACCATATATTTT.

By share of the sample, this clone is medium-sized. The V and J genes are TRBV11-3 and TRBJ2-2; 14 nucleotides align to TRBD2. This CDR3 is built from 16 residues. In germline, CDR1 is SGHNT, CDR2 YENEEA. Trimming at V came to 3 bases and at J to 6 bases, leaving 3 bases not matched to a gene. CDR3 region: CASSFLTSGGAGELFF. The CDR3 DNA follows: TGTGCCAGCAGCTTCTTGACTAGCGGGGGGGCCGGGGAGCTGTTTTTT.

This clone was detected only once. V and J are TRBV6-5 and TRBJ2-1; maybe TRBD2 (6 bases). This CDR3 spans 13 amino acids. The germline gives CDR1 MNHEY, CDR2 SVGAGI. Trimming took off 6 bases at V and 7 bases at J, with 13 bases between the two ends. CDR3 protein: CASRLPGRNEQFF. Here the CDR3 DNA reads TGTGCCAGCAGACTTCCGGGGAGGAATGAGCAGTTCTTC.

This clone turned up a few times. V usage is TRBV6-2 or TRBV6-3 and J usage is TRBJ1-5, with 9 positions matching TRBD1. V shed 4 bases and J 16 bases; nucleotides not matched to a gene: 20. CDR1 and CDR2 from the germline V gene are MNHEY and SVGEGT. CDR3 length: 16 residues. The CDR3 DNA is TGTGCCAGCAGTTCCCTCCCGGGACAGGGTGGCTTCATGCTTCATTTT. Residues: CASSSLPGQGGFMLHF.

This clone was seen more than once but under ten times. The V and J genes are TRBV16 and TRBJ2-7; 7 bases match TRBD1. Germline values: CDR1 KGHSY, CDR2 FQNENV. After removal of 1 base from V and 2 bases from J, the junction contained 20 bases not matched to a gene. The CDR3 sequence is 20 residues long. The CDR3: CASSQYNNGFGTVKTYEQYF. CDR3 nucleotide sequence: TGTGCCAGCAGCCAATACAATAACGGGTTCGGGACAGTCAAAACCTACGAGCAGTACTTC.

CDR3 region: CASSVNRGRGTEAFF. The CDR3 DNA is TGTGCCAGTAGTGTTAATAGGGGGCGAGGCACTGAAGCTTTCTTT. The chain recombines TRBV19 with TRBJ1-1; the match to TRBD1 covers 7 bases. The CDR3 covers 15 residues. Trimming took 5 bases from V and 4 from J; bases not matched to a gene: 10. Germline assignment: CDR1 LNHDA and CDR2 SQIVND (reference sequence).

The CDR3 loop reads CASSRRDNGLGEQYF. The CDR3 nucleotides are TGTGCCAGCAGCCGCCGGGACAACGGGTTAGGCGAGCAGTACTTC. The chain employs TRBV14 and TRBJ2-7; D is possibly TRBD1 (6 bases). CDR3 length: 15 amino acids. Germline V lookup: CDR1 SGHDN, CDR2 FVKESK. The V and J ends lost 4 bases and 6 bases respectively, with 19 bases between them.

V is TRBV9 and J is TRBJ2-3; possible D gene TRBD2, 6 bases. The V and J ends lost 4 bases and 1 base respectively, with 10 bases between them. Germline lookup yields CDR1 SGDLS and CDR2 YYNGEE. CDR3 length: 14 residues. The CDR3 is CASSYGSGTDTQYF. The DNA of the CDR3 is TGTGCCAGCAGCTACGGGAGTGGCACAGATACGCAGTATTTT.